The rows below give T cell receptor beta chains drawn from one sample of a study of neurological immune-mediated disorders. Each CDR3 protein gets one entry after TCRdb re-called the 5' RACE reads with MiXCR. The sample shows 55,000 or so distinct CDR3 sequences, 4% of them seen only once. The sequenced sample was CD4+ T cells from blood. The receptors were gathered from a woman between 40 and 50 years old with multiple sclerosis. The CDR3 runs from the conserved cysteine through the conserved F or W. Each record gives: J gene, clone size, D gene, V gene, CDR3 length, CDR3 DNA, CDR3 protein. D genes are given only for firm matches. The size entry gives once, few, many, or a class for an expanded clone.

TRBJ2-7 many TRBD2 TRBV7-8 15 TGTGCCAGCAGCTTGAAGCGGGGGCACTCCTACGAGCAGTACTTC CASSLKRGHSYEQYF
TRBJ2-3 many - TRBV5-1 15 TGCGCCAGCAGCGAAAGGACAGACAGCACAGATACGCAGTATTTT CASSERTDSTDTQYF
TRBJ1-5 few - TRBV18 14 TGTGCCAGCTCACATGACAGTTCCCAACAGCCCCAGCATTTT CASSHDSSQQPQHF
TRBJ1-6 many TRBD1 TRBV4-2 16 TGTGCCAGCAGCCGAGCAGCGGGACAGGAGAATTCACCCCTCCACTTT CASSRAAGQENSPLHF
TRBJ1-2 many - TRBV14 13 TGTGCCAGCAGCCAGGCCCCTAGCTATGGCTACACCTTC CASSQAPSYGYTF
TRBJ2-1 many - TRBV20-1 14 TGCAGTGCTAGACCTAGCGTCAGTATACGGGAGCAGTTCTTC CSARPSVSIREQFF
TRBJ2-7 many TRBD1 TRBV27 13 TGTGCCAGCAGTTTCTTCAGGGGGAACGAGCAGTACTTC CASSFFRGNEQYF
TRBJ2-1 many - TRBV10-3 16 TGTGCCATCAGTGAGTCAGCGGGTGGGGTCTACAATGAGCAGTTCTTC CAISESAGGVYNEQFF
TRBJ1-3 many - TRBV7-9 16 TGTGCCAGCAGCTTAGACGCAAAACTCTCCGGAAACACCATATATTTT CASSLDAKLSGNTIYF
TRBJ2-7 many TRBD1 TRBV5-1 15 TGCGCCAGCAGCTTGGGGACAGGGAGCTCCTACGAGCAGTACTTC CASSLGTGSSYEQYF
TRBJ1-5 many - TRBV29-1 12 TGCAGCGTTGGCCACGGTGATCAGCCCCAGCATTTT CSVGHGDQPQHF
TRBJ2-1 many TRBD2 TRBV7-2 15 TGTGCCAGCAGCTCATGGACTAGCGGGGGGGCAGGGCAGTTCTTC CASSSWTSGGAGQFF
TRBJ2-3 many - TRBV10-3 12 TGTGCCATCAGGGGGACCACAGATACGCAGTATTTT CAIRGTTDTQYF
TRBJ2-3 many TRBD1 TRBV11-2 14 TGTGCCAGCAGCTTCTGGACAGGGCCAGATACGCAGTATTTT CASSFWTGPDTQYF
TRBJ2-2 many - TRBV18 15 TGTGCCAGCTCGCGCTACCGACAGTCCACCGGGGAGCTGTTTTTT CASSRYRQSTGELFF
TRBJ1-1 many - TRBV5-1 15 TGCGCCAGCAGCTTGGGGATCGGACGGGACACTGAAGCTTTCTTT CASSLGIGRDTEAFF
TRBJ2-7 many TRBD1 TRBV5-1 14 TGCGCCAGCAGCGGGAGGACAGGGGTGTCCGAGCAGTACTTC CASSGRTGVSEQYF
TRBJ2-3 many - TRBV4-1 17 TGCGCCAGCAGCCAATTTTTGTGGGCCTTAGGCACAGATACGCAGTATTTT CASSQFLWALGTDTQYF
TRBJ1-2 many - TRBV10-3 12 TGTGCCATCACCGGAACTTTGGGAGGCTACACCTTC CAITGTLGGYTF
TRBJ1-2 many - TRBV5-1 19 TGCGCCAGCAGCAGGGTACCACGGACAATCCAGACTACTAACTATGGCTACACCTTC CASSRVPRTIQTTNYGYTF
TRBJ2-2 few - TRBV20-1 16 - CSARDRRGGAPGSCFF
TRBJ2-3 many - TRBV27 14 TGTGCCAGCAGTTTGGGGTACGGGACAGATACGCAGTATTTT CASSLGYGTDTQYF
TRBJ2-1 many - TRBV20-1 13 TGCAGTGCTAGCGCCCAAGGCTACAATGAGCAGTTCTTC CSASAQGYNEQFF
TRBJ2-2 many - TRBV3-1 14 TGTGCCAGCAGCCCCGGATTGAACACCGGGGAGCTGTTTTTT CASSPGLNTGELFF
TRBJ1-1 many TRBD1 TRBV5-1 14 TGCGCCAGCAGCTCGGGACAGAGGAACACTGAAGCTTTCTTT CASSSGQRNTEAFF
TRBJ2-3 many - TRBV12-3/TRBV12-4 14 TGTGCCAGCAGTCCCAGGGGAATCACAGATACGCAGTATTTT CASSPRGITDTQYF
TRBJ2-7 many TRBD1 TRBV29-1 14 TGCAGCGCCGCCCCAAACAGGGGAGTTGGCGAGCAGTACTTC CSAAPNRGVGEQYF
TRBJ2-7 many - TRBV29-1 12 TGCAGCGTTGAGGTGAATTCCTACGAGCAGTACTTC CSVEVNSYEQYF
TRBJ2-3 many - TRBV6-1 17 TGTGCCAGCTGCCGGGAGTCGTCGCTGGTTAACACAGATACGCAGTATTTT CASCRESSLVNTDTQYF
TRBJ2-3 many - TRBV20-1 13 TGCAGTCCTGAGGAGAGGTCCACAGATACGCAGTATTTT CSPEERSTDTQYF
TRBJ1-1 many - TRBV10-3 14 TGTGCCACGGAAGGGAACAGGGAAAACACTGAAGCTTTCTTT CATEGNRENTEAFF
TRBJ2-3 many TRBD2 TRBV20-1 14 TGCAGTGCTTATAGCGGGGGTTTAGGGGATACGCAGTATTTT CSAYSGGLGDTQYF
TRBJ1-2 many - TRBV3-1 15 TGTGCCAGCAGCCATTTGGCCGACCCTAACTATGGCTACACCTTC CASSHLADPNYGYTF